This TCR beta chain was documented in a study of glioma-infiltrating T cells after dendritic cell vaccination listed by TCRdb under 2016. Study-level background: The cohort comprised approximately 15 glioblastoma patients from Phase I and II dendritic cell vaccination trials, 9 newly diagnosed and 6 with recurrent disease. Autologous tumor lysate-pulsed dendritic cell vaccination was administered to the patients between 2003 and 2012. To make the vaccine, monocyte-derived dendritic cells were cultured for under eight days with IL-4 and GM-CSF and then pulsed overnight with autologous tumor lysate. Patients received three intradermal dendritic cell vaccine injections at biweekly intervals in the arm below the axilla. Deep sequencing of TCR beta CDR3 regions was used to quantify tumor-infiltrating lymphocyte content and compare tumor and blood repertoires in dendritic cell-vaccinated glioblastoma patients. Survival after dendritic cell vaccination was correlated with TCR sequencing metrics, such as TIL content and the overlap between tumor and blood repertoires.

The immunoSEQ assay amplified TCRB CDR3 regions from roughly 2 micrograms of genomic DNA, or from all available DNA when less than that amount was available. The multiplex PCR employed 60 forward primers targeting TCR V beta segments and 13 reverse primers targeting J beta segments. Synthetic control templates were spiked into each sample at limiting dilution to estimate reads per starting template. The Illumina HiSeq System generated 87 bp sequencing reads. The authors processed their data as follows. To remove PCR and sequencing errors, closely related sequences were merged with a nearest neighbor algorithm. TCR overlap was defined as the percentage of unique tumor TCR beta sequences that were also found in the peripheral blood of the same patient. TCRdb holds this immuneACCESS table with in-frame rearrangements only. Some clones are missing; in checked studies, unresolved V genes explain under half, and the rest has no known cause. V, J and clone size were drawn from that table, and D and trimming were deduced from the DNA. The sample includes 80,000 to 95,000 clones, with 85% observed a single time. The ten largest clones capture about 9.3% of the sample.

Comments on this clone: The antigen this receptor binds is unknown. No base quality information exists; no much larger clone differs at one position.

The time point label for this specimen denotes: after dendritic cell vaccination, including at tumor progression/relapse. To be selected, patients needed enough residual fresh-frozen tumor tissue and more than two years of available survival data. None of the glioblastoma patients carried an isocitrate dehydrogenase mutation, although molecular status otherwise varied. PBMC were collected before vaccination, two weeks after the third vaccination, and at tumor progression if tumor progression occurred. The Qiagen DNeasy Blood extraction Kit was used for extraction of genomic DNA. The trim is 3 bases for V and 4 bases for J, with a gap of 13 bases between the germline ends. The CDR3 holds 14 amino acids from the cysteine to the phenylalanine. The read is trimmed to its CDR3 DNA, 42 bases read in frame from base 1. CDR1 and CDR2, looked up from the germline V gene, are KGHSH and LQKENI. Study-level results and caveats: The cohort was small and heterogeneous, with few patients having full blood and tumor sets and even fewer initial-recurrent tumor pairs. No direct relationship between TCR clonality and survival was found, suggesting that a diverse polyclonal response may matter. After dendritic cell vaccination, a higher estimated pretreatment TIL content predicted longer time to progression and longer overall survival. The three-group TCR overlap response model was characterized as speculative, and prospective validation of the model was stated to be required.

This TCR derives from a human donor with glioblastoma. The V and J segments used are TRBV18 and TRBJ2-7, and possibly TRBD2, on 6 matching bases. The sequencing used blood, collected after dendritic cell vaccination. The CDR3 sequence is CASSPVGRDYEQYF. The sequenced DNA: TGTGCCAGCTCACCCGTGGGGCGGGATTACGAGCAGTACTTC. The reference TRBV18 and TRBJ2-7 proteins fill in what lies around the CDR3, so the full variable domain reads NAGVMQNPRHLVRRRGQEARLRCSPMKGHSHVYWYRQLPEEGLKFMVYLQKENIIDESGMPKERFSAEFPKEGPSILRIQQVVRGDSAAYFCASSPVGRDYEQYFGPGTRLTVT.